This TCR beta chain was observed in a study of T cells after yellow fever vaccination. This clonotype showed up many times. TCRdb re-analysed the 5' RACE reads in MiXCR, keeping a single row per CDR3 protein. The data hold around 310,000 distinct CDR3 sequences, with 4% to 5.5% observed a single time. This CDR3 is 15 amino acids long. V lost 3 bases and J lost 2, with 12 bases in between. Germline lookup yields CDR1 SGHTA and CDR2 FQGTGA. The source material was PBMCs, sampled 15 days after the yellow fever booster vaccination. The chain employs TRBV7-3 and TRBJ2-3; perhaps TRBD2 as D (5 bases). The receptor was derived from a young man who received the YFV17D yellow fever vaccine. The CDR3 loop reads CASSFGETPTDTQYF. CDR3 DNA sequence: TGTGCCAGCAGCTTTGGGGAGACACCCACAGATACGCAGTATTTT.